Below, one TCR beta chain is given with its context. This sample was taken from a study of T cells in Graves' hyperthyroidism and ophthalmopathy. Researchers amplified the TCR beta CDR3 regions from RNA transcripts. Initially, a first-round RT-PCR of the TCR CDR3 employed the HTBI primer set. TCRdb independently ran MiXCR on the multiplex PCR reads; one entry per CDR3 protein. The sample holds roughly 280,000 distinct CDR3 sequences, about 20% seen once. This CDR3 spans 12 amino acids. V lost 6 bases to trimming and J lost 1 base, with 6 bases between them. The V gene's germline CDR1 is KGHSH and CDR2 LQKENI.

The rearrangement links TRBV18 to TRBJ1-1; D ambiguous. The sequencing sample was made of blood. This TCR was recovered from a man younger than 40 with Graves' ophthalmopathy. In DNA, the CDR3 is TGTGCCAGCTCCCCGACGAACACTGAAGCTTTCTTT. It is translated as CASSPTNTEAFF. Full variable domain (rest looked up from reference TRBV18 and TRBJ1-1): NAGVMQNPRHLVRRRGQEARLRCSPMKGHSHVYWYRQLPEEGLKFMVYLQKENIIDESGMPKERFSAEFPKEGPSILRIQQVVRGDSAAYFCASSPTNTEAFFGQGTRLTVV.